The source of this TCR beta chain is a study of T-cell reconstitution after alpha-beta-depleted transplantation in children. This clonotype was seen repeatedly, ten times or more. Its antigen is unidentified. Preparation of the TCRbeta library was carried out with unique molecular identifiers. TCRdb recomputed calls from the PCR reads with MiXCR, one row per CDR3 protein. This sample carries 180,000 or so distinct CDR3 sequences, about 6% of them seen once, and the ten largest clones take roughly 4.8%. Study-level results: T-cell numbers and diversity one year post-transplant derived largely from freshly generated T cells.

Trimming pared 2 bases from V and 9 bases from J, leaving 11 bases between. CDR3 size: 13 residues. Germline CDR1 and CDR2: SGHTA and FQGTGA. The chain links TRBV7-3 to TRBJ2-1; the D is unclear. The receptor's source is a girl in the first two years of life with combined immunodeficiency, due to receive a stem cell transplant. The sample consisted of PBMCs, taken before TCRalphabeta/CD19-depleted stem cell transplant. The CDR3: CASSLYLDGEQFF. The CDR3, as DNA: TGTGCCAGCAGCTTATATCTGGACGGTGAGCAGTTCTTC. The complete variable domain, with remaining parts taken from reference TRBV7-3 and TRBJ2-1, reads GAGVSQTPSNKVTEKGKYVELRCDPISGHTALYWYRQSLGQGPEFLIYFQGTGAADDSGLPNDRFFAVRPEGSVSTLKIQRTERGDSAVYLCASSLYLDGEQFFGPGTRLTVL.